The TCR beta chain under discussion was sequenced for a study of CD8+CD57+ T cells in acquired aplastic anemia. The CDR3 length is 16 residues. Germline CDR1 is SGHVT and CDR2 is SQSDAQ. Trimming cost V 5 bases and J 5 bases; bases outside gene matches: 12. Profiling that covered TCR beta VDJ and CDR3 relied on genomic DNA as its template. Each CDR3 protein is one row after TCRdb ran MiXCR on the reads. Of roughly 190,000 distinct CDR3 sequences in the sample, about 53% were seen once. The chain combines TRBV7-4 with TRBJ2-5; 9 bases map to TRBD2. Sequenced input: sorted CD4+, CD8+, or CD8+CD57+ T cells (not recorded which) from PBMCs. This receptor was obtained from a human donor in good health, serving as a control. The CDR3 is CASSGPLAGKPETQYF. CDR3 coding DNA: TGTGCCAGCAGCGGTCCTCTAGCGGGAAAGCCCGAGACCCAGTACTTC.